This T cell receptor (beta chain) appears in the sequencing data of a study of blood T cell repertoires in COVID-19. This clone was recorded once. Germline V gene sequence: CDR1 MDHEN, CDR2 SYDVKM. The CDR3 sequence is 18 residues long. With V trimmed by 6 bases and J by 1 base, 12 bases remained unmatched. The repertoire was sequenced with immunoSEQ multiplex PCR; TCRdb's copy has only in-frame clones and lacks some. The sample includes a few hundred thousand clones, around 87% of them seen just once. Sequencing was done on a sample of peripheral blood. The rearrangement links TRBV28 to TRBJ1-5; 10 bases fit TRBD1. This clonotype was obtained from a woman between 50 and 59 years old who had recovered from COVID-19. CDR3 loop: CASSNRTGGIGSNQPQHF. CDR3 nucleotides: TGTGCCAGCAGCAATAGGACAGGGGGAATCGGGAGCAATCAGCCCCAGCATTTT.